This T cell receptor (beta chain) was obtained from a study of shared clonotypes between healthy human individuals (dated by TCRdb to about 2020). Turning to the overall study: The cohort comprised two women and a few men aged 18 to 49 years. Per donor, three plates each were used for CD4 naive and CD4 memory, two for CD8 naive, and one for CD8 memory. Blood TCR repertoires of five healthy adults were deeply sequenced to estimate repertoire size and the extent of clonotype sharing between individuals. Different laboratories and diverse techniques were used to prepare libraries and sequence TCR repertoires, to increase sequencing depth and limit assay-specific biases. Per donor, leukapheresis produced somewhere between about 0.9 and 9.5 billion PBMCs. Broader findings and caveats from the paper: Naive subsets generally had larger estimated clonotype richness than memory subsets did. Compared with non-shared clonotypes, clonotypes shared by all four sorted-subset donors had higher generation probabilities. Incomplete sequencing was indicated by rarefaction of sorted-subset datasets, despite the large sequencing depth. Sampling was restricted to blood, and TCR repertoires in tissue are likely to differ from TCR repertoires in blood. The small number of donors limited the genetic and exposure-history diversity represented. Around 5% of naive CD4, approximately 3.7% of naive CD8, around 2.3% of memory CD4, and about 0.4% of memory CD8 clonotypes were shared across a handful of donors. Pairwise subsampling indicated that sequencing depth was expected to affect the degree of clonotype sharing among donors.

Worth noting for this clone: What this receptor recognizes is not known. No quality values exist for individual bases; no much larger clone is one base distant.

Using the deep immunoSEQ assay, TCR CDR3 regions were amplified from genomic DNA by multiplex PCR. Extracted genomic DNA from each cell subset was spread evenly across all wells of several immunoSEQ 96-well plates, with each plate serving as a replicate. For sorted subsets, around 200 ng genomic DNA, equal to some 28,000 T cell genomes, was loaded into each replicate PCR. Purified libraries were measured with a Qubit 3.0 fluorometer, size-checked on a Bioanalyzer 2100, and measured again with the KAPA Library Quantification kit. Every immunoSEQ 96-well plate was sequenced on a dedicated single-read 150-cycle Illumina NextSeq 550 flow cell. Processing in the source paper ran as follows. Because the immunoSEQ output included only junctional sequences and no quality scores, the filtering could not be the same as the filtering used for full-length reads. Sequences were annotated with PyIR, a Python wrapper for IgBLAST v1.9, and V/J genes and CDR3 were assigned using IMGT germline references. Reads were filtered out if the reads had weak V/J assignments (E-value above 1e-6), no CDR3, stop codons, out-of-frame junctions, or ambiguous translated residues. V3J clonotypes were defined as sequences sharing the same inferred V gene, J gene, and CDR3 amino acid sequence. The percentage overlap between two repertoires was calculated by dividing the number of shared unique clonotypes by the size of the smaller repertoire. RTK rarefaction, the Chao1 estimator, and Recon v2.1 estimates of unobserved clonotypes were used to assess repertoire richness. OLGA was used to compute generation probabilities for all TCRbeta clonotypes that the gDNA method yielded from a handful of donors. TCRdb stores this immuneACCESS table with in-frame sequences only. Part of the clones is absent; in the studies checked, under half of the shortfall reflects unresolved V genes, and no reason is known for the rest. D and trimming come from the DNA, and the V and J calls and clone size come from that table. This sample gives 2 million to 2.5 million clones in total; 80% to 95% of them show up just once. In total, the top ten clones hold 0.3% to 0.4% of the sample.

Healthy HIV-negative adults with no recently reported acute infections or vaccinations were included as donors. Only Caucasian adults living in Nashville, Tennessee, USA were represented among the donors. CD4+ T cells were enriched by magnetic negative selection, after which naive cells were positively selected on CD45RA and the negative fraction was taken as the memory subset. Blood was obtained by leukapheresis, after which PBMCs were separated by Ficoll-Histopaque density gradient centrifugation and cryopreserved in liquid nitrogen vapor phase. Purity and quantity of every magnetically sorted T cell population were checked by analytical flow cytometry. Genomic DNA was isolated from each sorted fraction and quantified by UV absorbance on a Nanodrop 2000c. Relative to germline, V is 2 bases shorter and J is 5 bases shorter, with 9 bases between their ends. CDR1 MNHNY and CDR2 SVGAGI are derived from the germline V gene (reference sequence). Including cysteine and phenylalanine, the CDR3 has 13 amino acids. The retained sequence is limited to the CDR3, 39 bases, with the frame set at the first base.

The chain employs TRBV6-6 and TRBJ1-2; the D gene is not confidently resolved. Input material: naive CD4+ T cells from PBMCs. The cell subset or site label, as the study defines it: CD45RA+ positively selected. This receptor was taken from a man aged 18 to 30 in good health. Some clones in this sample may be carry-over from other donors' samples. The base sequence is TGTGCCAGCAGTTACCCTCAAGAGTATGGCTACACCTTC. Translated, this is CASSYPQEYGYTF.